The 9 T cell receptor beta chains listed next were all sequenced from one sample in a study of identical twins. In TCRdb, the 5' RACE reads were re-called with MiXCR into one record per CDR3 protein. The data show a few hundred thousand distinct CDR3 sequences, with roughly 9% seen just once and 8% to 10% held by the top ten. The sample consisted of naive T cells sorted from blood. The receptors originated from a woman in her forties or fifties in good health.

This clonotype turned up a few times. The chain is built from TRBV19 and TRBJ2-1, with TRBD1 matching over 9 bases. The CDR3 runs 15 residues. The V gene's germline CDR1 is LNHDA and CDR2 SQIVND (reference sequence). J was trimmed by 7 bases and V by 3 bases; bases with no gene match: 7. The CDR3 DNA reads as TGTGCCAGTAGTATTTTCGGGACAGGGTGGAATGAGCAGTTCTTC. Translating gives CASSIFGTGWNEQFF.

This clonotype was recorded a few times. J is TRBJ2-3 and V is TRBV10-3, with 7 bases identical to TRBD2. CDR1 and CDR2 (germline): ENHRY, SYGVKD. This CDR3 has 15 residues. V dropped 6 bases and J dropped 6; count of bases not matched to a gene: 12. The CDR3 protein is CAIRGEAGIDDTQYF. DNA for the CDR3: TGTGCCATCAGAGGGGAAGCGGGAATTGATGATACGCAGTATTTT.

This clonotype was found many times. CDR3 loop: CASSLAGGPTGELFF. CDR3 nucleotide sequence: TGTGCCAGCAGTTTAGCGGGAGGGCCCACCGGGGAGCTGTTTTTT. This rearrangement joins TRBV6-5 to TRBJ2-2; 11 nucleotides agree with TRBD2. The V segment lost 4 bases and the J segment 4 bases; nucleotides outside the gene matches: 2. Germline-derived CDR1 and CDR2 are MNHEY and SVGAGI. The CDR3 loop spans 15 amino acids.

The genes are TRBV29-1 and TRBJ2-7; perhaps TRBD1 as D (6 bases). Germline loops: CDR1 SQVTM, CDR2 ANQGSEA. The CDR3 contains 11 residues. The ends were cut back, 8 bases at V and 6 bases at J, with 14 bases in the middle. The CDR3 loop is CSTRTGSEQYV. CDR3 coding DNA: TGCAGCACCAGAACAGGGTCCGAGCAGTACGTC.

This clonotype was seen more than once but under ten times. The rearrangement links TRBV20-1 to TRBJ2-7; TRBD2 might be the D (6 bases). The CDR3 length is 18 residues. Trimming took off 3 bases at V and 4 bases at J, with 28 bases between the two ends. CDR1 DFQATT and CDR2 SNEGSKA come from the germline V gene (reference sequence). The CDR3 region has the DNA TGCAGTGCTAGTGGACCACCCGGCGGGACCAGGCTAGAGTACGAGCAGTACGTC. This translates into CSASGPPGGTRLEYEQYV.

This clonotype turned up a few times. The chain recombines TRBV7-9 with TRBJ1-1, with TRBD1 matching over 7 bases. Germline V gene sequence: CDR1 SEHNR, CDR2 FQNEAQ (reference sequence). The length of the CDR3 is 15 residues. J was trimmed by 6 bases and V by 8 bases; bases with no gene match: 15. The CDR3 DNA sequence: TGTGCCAGCGCATTGGAGGGGGCCGGGTTAGCTGAAGCTTTCTTT. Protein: CASALEGAGLAEAFF.

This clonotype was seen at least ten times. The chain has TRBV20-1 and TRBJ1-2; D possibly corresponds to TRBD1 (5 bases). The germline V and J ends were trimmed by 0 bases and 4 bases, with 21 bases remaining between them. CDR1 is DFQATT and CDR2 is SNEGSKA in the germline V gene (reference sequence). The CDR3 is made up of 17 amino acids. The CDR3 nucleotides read TGCAGTGCTAGAGATCCCCGGGACCCCGAGAGGATCTATGGCTACACCTTC. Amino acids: CSARDPRDPERIYGYTF.

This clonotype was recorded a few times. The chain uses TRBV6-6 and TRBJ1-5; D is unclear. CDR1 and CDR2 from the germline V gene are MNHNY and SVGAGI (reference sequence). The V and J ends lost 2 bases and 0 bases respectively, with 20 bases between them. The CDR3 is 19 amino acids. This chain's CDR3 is CASSYRDIGVRDSNQPQHF. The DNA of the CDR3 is TGTGCCAGCAGTTACAGGGATATCGGGGTACGGGATAGCAATCAGCCCCAGCATTTT.

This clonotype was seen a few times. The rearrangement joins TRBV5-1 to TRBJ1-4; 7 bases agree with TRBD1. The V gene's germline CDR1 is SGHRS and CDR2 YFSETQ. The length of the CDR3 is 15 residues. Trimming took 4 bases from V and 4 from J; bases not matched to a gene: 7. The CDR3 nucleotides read TGCGCCAGCAGCCCTTCCGGGACAGTTAATGAAAAACTGTTTTTT. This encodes CASSPSGTVNEKLFF.